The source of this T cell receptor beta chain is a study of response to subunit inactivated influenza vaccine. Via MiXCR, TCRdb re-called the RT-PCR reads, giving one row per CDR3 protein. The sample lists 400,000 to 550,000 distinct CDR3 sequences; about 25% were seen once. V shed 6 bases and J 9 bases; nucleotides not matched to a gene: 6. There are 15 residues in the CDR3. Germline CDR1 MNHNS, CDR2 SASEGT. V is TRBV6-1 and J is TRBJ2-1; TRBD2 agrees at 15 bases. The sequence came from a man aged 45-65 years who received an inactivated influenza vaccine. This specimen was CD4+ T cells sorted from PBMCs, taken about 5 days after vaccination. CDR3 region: CASRGLAGGPGEQFF. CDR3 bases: TGTGCCAGCAGAGGACTAGCGGGAGGGCCCGGTGAGCAGTTCTTC.